The 10 T cell receptor beta chains listed next were all sequenced from one sample in a study of shared T cell receptors in the human thymus. TCRdb's copy holds only in-frame clones and misses some; the assay was immunoSEQ multiplex PCR. The sample holds more than 550,000 clones, about 90% seen once. The same sample was also used in a study of human thymus T cells.

Sequenced: thymocytes. All receptors derive from a boy less than two years old with a congenital heart defect.

In its sample, this clone was seen a few times. The V and J genes are TRBV5-1 and TRBJ2-1; possibly TRBD1 for D (7 bases). Germline assignment: CDR1 SGHRS and CDR2 YFSETQ. The CDR3 contains 15 residues. V dropped 1 base and J dropped 7 bases, with 15 bases sitting between them. This chain's CDR3 is CASSLLDRAGNEQFF. The CDR3 region has the DNA TGCGCCAGCAGCTTGCTAGACAGGGCGGGGAATGAGCAGTTCTTC.

V is TRBV4-3 and J is TRBJ1-3; no firm D call. CDR1 is LGHNA, CDR2 YSLEER, per germline. The CDR3 is made up of 16 amino acids. Between the trimmed V and J ends, which lost 4 bases and 0 bases, there was a span of 13 bases. The CDR3 region is CASSPTRGDSGNTIYF. CDR3 nucleotides: TGCGCCAGCAGCCCCACGCGCGGAGACTCTGGAAACACCATATATTTT.

The CDR3 sequence: CASSPHRDEQYF. DNA of the CDR3: TGTGCCAGCAGCCCCCACAGGGACGAGCAGTACTTC. The gene calls are TRBV7-9 and TRBJ2-7; D may be TRBD1 (6 bases). The V gene lost 5 bases and the J gene lost 5 bases, with 10 bases spanning the gap. The CDR3 contains 12 residues. Germline assignment: CDR1 SEHNR and CDR2 FQNEAQ (reference sequence).

The rearrangement uses TRBV10-3 and TRBJ2-2, with 8 nucleotides matching TRBD2. Germline values: CDR1 ENHRY, CDR2 SYGVKD. The CDR3 consists of 15 residues. V dropped 9 bases and J dropped 1; count of bases not matched to a gene: 7. The CDR3 DNA is TGTGCCATAAAAGCGGGAGTCTTGAACACCGGGGAGCTGTTTTTT. Its translation: CAIKAGVLNTGELFF.

This clone was seen only once. The J gene is TRBJ2-1, the V gene TRBV27; D is perhaps TRBD2 (7 bases). This CDR3 is 15 amino acids long. The V gene lost 5 bases and the J gene lost 8 bases, with 19 bases spanning the gap. Germline V lookup: CDR1 MNHEY, CDR2 SMNVEV (reference sequence). This CDR3 is CASSAHREGLDEQFF. The CDR3 coding sequence is TGTGCCAGCAGTGCCCACAGGGAGGGGTTAGATGAGCAGTTCTTC.

V usage is TRBV7-9 and J usage is TRBJ1-4, with D maybe TRBD1 (5 bases). This CDR3 region has 17 residues. The germline V gene encodes CDR1 SEHNR and CDR2 FQNEAQ (reference sequence). Trimming shortened V by 5 bases and J by 7 bases, and 23 bases separated the two germline ends. The CDR3: CASSPSSGGVRAEKLFF. CDR3 in DNA: TGTGCCAGCAGCCCTAGTTCGGGGGGAGTCCGCGCTGAAAAACTGTTTTTT.

This clone was seen once. The chain couples TRBV18 to TRBJ2-6, with 7 bases identical to TRBD1. Germline values: CDR1 KGHSH, CDR2 LQKENI. The CDR3 runs to 19 residues. V shed 2 bases, J shed 0 bases, and the junction held 10 bases outside the gene matches. CDR3 region: CASSPVRDRNPSGANVLTF. The CDR3 DNA reads TGTGCCAGCTCACCAGTCCGGGACAGAAACCCCTCTGGGGCCAACGTCCTGACTTTC.

The chain employs TRBV6-1 and TRBJ1-3; 10 bases match TRBD1. This CDR3 spans 16 amino acids. V lost 4 bases, J lost 2 bases, and 5 bases stayed unmatched. The V gene's germline CDR1 is MNHNS and CDR2 SASEGT. CDR3: CASSGTGTGAGNTIYF. For the CDR3, the DNA is TGTGCCAGCAGTGGTACCGGGACAGGGGCTGGAAACACCATATATTTT.

Comment on this clone: Other DNA sequences in the sample encode the same CDR3. The chain joins TRBV7-9 to TRBJ1-6; TRBD1 aligns across 7 bases. The CDR3 covers 15 residues. The ends lost 5 bases at V and 6 bases at J; junction bases unmatched: 7. The germline CDR1 and CDR2 sequences are SEHNR and FQNEAQ (reference sequence). CDR3 nucleotides: TGTGCCAGCAGCGCACAGGGGAAGGTTAATTCACCCCTCCACTTT. Residues: CASSAQGKVNSPLHF.

The V and J genes are TRBV27 and TRBJ2-7; perhaps TRBD2 as D (6 bases). CDR1 is MNHEY and CDR2 is SMNVEV in the germline V gene (reference sequence). The CDR3 totals 14 residues. Trimming removed 6 bases from V and 7 bases from J, with 19 bases in between. DNA for the CDR3: TGTGCCAGCAGATTTATGGAGGGGACGGGGGAGCAGTACTTC. Translated, it gives CASRFMEGTGEQYF.